This is a list of T cell receptor beta chains from one sample in a study of shared clonotypes between healthy human individuals. The repertoire was sequenced with immunoSEQ multiplex PCR; TCRdb's copy has only in-frame clones and lacks some. Of approximately 600,000 clones listed, 85% to 95% are singletons. Sequenced input: naive CD8+ T cells sorted from blood. The receptors here all came from a woman in her thirties in good health. CDR3s include the opening cysteine and the closing phenylalanine or tryptophan. Fields, in order: V gene, clone size, D gene, J gene, CDR3 protein, CDR3 DNA. D genes are given only for firm matches. Part of the rows lack a size; the others show once, few, many or a class for expanded clones.

TRBV5-6,NA,NA,TRBJ2-2,CASSLGDTGELFF,TGTGCCAGCAGCTTGGGGGACACCGGGGAGCTGTTTTTT
TRBV5-8,NA,NA,TRBJ2-5,CASSFAGPAVEHF,TGTGCCAGCAGCTTCGCCGGCCCCGCCGTTGAGCACTTC
TRBV2,NA,TRBD1,TRBJ1-5,CASRSSFGTAAGAQHF,TGTGCCAGCAGATCAAGTTTCGGGACAGCCGCTGGGGCCCAGCATTTT
TRBV29-1,NA,TRBD1,TRBJ2-1,CSVDAQGFDEQFF,TGCAGCGTTGACGCACAGGGGTTCGATGAGCAGTTCTTC
TRBV30,NA,NA,TRBJ2-5,CAWSVLSLETQYF,TGTGCCTGGAGTGTACTGAGTCTGGAGACCCAGTACTTC
TRBV27,NA,TRBD2,TRBJ2-1,CASSSLAGAYNEQFF,TGTGCCAGCAGTTCTCTAGCGGGAGCCTACAATGAGCAGTTCTTC
TRBV28,NA,TRBD2,TRBJ2-3,CASSYTGGPDSDTQYF,TGTGCCAGCAGTTATACGGGAGGGCCCGATTCAGATACGCAGTATTTT
TRBV5-8,NA,NA,TRBJ2-2,CASSLPGGELFF,TGTGCCAGCAGCCTCCCTGGCGGGGAGCTGTTTTTT
TRBV2,NA,TRBD1,TRBJ2-1,CASSEDRVEQFF,TGTGCCAGCAGTGAGGACAGGGTTGAGCAGTTCTTC
TRBV10-3,NA,TRBD1,TRBJ2-5,CAIKTDRDQETQYF,TGTGCCATCAAAACCGACAGGGATCAAGAGACCCAGTACTTC
TRBV5-6,NA,NA,TRBJ2-7,CASSFSGEQYF,TGTGCCAGCAGCTTTTCAGGCGAGCAGTACTTC
TRBV27,once,NA,TRBJ2-1,CASSLPLSAEQFF,TGTGCCAGCAGTTTACCCCTATCGGCGGAGCAGTTCTTC
TRBV9,NA,NA,TRBJ1-2,CASSPIDRIYGYTF,TGTGCCAGCAGCCCAATCGACAGGATCTATGGCTACACCTTC
TRBV5-6,NA,NA,TRBJ2-3,CASSLDRGGTLSTDTQYF,TGTGCCAGCAGCTTGGACCGAGGGGGGACCCTTAGCACAGATACGCAGTATTTT
TRBV9,NA,TRBD2,TRBJ2-1,CASSLKSGKDEQFF,TGTGCCAGCAGCTTAAAGAGCGGGAAGGATGAGCAGTTCTTC
TRBV6-5,NA,NA,TRBJ2-7,CASSLGREQYF,TGTGCCAGCAGTCTCGGGCGCGAGCAGTACTTC
TRBV27,NA,NA,TRBJ2-1,CASSGFYNEQFF,TGTGCCAGCAGTGGGTTCTACAATGAGCAGTTCTTC
TRBV5-4,NA,NA,TRBJ2-7,CASSLFSDREYF,TGTGCCAGCAGCTTGTTTAGTGACAGAGAGTACTTC
TRBV9,NA,NA,TRBJ2-1,CASSTEGVEQFF,TGTGCCAGCAGCACCGAGGGGGTGGAGCAGTTCTTC
TRBV30,NA,NA,TRBJ2-1,CAWSPAAVAYNEQFF,TGTGCCTGGAGTCCGGCAGCGGTTGCCTACAATGAGCAGTTCTTC
TRBV27,NA,NA,TRBJ2-7,CASSLSSGTLTYEQYF,TGTGCCAGCAGTTTATCTAGCGGCACCTTAACCTACGAGCAGTACTTC
TRBV27,NA,NA,TRBJ2-7,CASSFRRQAIYEQYF,TGTGCCAGCAGTTTTCGGCGACAGGCAATTTACGAGCAGTACTTC
TRBV9,NA,TRBD2,TRBJ2-1,CASSAGLAVNNEQFF,TGTGCCAGCAGCGCCGGACTAGCGGTTAACAATGAGCAGTTCTTC
TRBV4-1,NA,TRBD2,TRBJ2-1,CASSQELAGARDEQFF,TGCGCCAGCAGCCAAGAACTAGCGGGAGCGCGCGATGAGCAGTTCTTC
TRBV28,NA,TRBD1,TRBJ1-5,CASSLSGQGRQPQHF,TGTGCCAGCAGTTTATCCGGACAGGGTCGACAGCCCCAGCATTTT
TRBV6-5,few,NA,TRBJ2-1,CASSTGHYNEQFF,TGTGCCAGCAGTACCGGACACTACAATGAGCAGTTCTTC
TRBV5-6,NA,NA,TRBJ2-3,CASSLVSSASSTDTQYF,TGTGCCAGCAGCTTGGTGTCTAGCGCATCTAGCACAGATACGCAGTATTTT
TRBV6-5,NA,NA,TRBJ1-2,CASSTETGNYGYTF,TGTGCCAGCAGTACCGAGACAGGAAACTATGGCTACACCTTC
TRBV7-8,NA,TRBD1,TRBJ2-7,CASSAGQGGYEQYF,TGTGCCAGCAGCGCAGGACAGGGAGGCTACGAGCAGTACTTC
TRBV27,NA,NA,TRBJ2-3,CASSLAFPGLLSSDTQYF,TGTGCCAGCAGTTTAGCCTTTCCGGGACTCTTGTCCTCAGATACGCAGTATTTT
TRBV4-1,NA,TRBD2,TRBJ2-5,CASSQRLGVAGFLETQYF,TGCGCCAGCAGCCAAAGGCTCGGAGTAGCGGGATTCTTGGAGACCCAGTACTTC
TRBV13,NA,TRBD1,TRBJ1-4,CASSYAGGEGEKLFF,TGTGCCAGCAGCTACGCAGGGGGCGAAGGTGAAAAACTGTTTTTT
TRBV6-6,NA,TRBD2,TRBJ2-7,CASSSGTSRYEQYF,TGTGCCAGCAGTTCCGGGACTAGTCGCTACGAGCAGTACTTC
TRBV29-1,NA,TRBD2,TRBJ2-5,CSVAPGLQTQETQYF,TGCAGCGTTGCACCGGGACTACAGACGCAAGAGACCCAGTACTTC